The 4 T cell receptor beta chains listed next were all sequenced from one sample in a study of T cell responses to AZD1222 COVID-19 vaccine. The repertoire was sequenced with immunoSEQ multiplex PCR; TCRdb's copy has only in-frame clones and lacks some. The sample holds over 110,000 clones; 70% to 90% are singletons and the top ten take about 5.9%. The sequencing here drew on peripheral blood, taken on day 0 of AZD1222 vaccination. Receptors originate from an adult in good health.

This chain links TRBV2 with TRBJ1-5; 8 bases match TRBD1. CDR1 and CDR2 (germline): SNHLY, FYNNEI. The ends lost 4 bases at V and 5 bases at J; junction bases unmatched: 4. The CDR3 is 14 residues long. The CDR3 DNA is TGTGCCAGCAGTGGGCAGGGGGCTTATCAGCCCCAGCATTTT. The encoded protein is CASSGQGAYQPQHF.

The J gene is TRBJ1-2, the V gene TRBV4-2; 7 bases fit TRBD1. Germline V CDR1 and CDR2: LGHNA, YNFKEQ. The V gene end was trimmed by 1 base and the J gene end by 4 bases; junction bases not matched to a gene: 6. The CDR3 is 15 residues long. The CDR3 DNA reads TGTGCCAGCAGCCAAGCTACAGGGGTGAGCTATGGCTACACCTTC. Protein: CASSQATGVSYGYTF.

The CDR3 region has the DNA TGTGCCAGCAGCCCTGGGCCACCCCGAGATACGCAGTATTTT. Protein sequence: CASSPGPPRDTQYF. V usage is TRBV7-8 and J usage is TRBJ2-3; D unresolved. CDR1 is SGHVS, CDR2 FQNEAQ, per germline. Trimming removed 5 bases from V and 5 bases from J, with 14 bases in between. This CDR3 is built from 14 residues.

J is TRBJ2-7 and V is TRBV30; 11 positions match TRBD2. Trimming took 6 bases from V and 2 from J; bases not matched to a gene: 15. Looked up from germline, CDR1 is GTSNPN and CDR2 is SVGIG (reference sequence). This CDR3 region has 17 residues. CDR3 residues: CACAGTSGPPAPYEQYF. CDR3 bases: TGTGCCTGCGCCGGGACTAGCGGCCCTCCGGCCCCCTACGAGCAGTACTTC.